The T cell receptor (beta chain) under discussion was sequenced for a study of blood T cell repertoires in COVID-19. In the source study's methods: Cell counts per sample came from amplifying reference gene primers. Using immunoSEQ multiplex PCR, the repertoire was profiled, and TCRdb retains in-frame clones only, with some absent. Clonal size and the V and J genes are those of that table, whereas D and trimming came from the DNA. The sample shows 250,000 to 300,000 clones, 88% of them seen only once. While infection was still active, Seattle patients were enrolled and then followed longitudinally. The sequenced sample was peripheral blood. The sequence was collected from a woman in her 30s with COVID-19, enrolled during active disease.

The CDR3 loop reads CASSESKLYTF. Here the CDR3 DNA reads TGTGCCAGCAGTGAATCGAAACTTTACACCTTC. This chain joins TRBV25-1 and TRBJ1-2; D ambiguous. Trimming removed 1 base at V and 11 bases at J, with 8 bases between. Germline V lookup: CDR1 MGHDK, CDR2 SYGVNS. CDR3 size: 11 residues.